A single sample gave rise to the 29 T cell receptor beta chains below, sequenced in a study of molecular identifiers for immune sequencing clone quantification. MiXCR, run by TCRdb on the PCR reads, gives a single entry per CDR3 protein. The table includes tens of thousands of distinct CDR3 sequences, 24% detected once. The specimen sequenced was naive CD8+ T cells from blood, with Jurkat cell RNA spiked in. As for subset: FACS-sorted CD8+CD4-CCR7+CD45RA+ naive T cells. These receptors came from a human donor in good health. Some libraries in this study had Jurkat cell RNA spiked in.

This clonotype was counted ten times or more. This chain joins TRBV7-9 and TRBJ1-4; the D gene is possibly TRBD1 (5 bases). Germline CDR1 SEHNR, CDR2 FQNEAQ (reference sequence). The CDR3 is 17 residues long. V was pared by 2 bases and J by 4 bases, with 17 bases between. The CDR3 spells CASSLTGSRQLNEKLFF. The CDR3 DNA reads TGTGCCAGCAGCTTAACAGGCTCGAGGCAGCTTAATGAAAAACTGTTTTTT.

This clonotype came up a few times. V and J are TRBV19 and TRBJ2-1; D gene ambiguous. This CDR3 has 16 amino acids. The V gene's germline CDR1 is LNHDA and CDR2 SQIVND (reference sequence). The germline V and J ends were trimmed by 4 bases and 6 bases, with 19 bases remaining between them. CDR3 nucleotide sequence: TGTGCCAGTAGTAGGCTGGGGTCTCGAAGCGCCAATGAGCAGTTCTTC. As protein: CASSRLGSRSANEQFF.

This clonotype has a count of ten or more. This chain links TRBV27 with TRBJ2-5; unclear D gene. V lost 2 bases, J lost 5 bases, and 18 bases lay in between. Germline assignment: CDR1 MNHEY and CDR2 SMNVEV (reference sequence). The CDR3 length is 16 residues. The CDR3 DNA sequence: TGTGCCAGCAGTTTAGTAAATGTTAACGGCCCGGAGACCCAGTACTTC. This sequence encodes CASSLVNVNGPETQYF.

This clonotype was observed a few times. The chain carries TRBV27 and TRBJ1-1, with D unresolved. The CDR3 extends over 14 amino acids. CDR1 and CDR2 from the germline V gene are MNHEY and SMNVEV (reference sequence). Deletions cut 5 bases from V and 2 bases from J, with 12 bases between. The CDR3 DNA follows: TGTGCCAGCAGTGCCCCATCAGAAAACACTGAAGCTTTCTTT. Translated: CASSAPSENTEAFF.

This clonotype came up many times. The chain links TRBV11-2 to TRBJ2-1; possibly TRBD2 for D (6 bases). V was shortened by 2 bases and J by 0 bases, with 8 bases between the two germline ends. Germline loops: CDR1 SGHAT, CDR2 FQNNGV. The CDR3 has 15 amino acids. The CDR3 sequence: CASSLLGGSYNEQFF. The CDR3 nucleotides are TGTGCCAGCAGCTTACTGGGGGGCTCCTACAATGAGCAGTTCTTC.

Ten or more counts support this clonotype. V usage is TRBV27 and J usage is TRBJ1-1; D remains unclear. Deletions cut 3 bases from V and 4 bases from J, with 9 bases between. Germline CDR1 and CDR2: MNHEY and SMNVEV (reference sequence). The CDR3 is made up of 13 amino acids. The CDR3 DNA follows: TGTGCCAGCAGTTTGGGCGGGCCCACTGAAGCTTTCTTT. This translates into CASSLGGPTEAFF.

There are a few counts of this clonotype. This rearrangement joins TRBV7-9 to TRBJ2-1; D not resolved. CDR3 size: 14 residues. Trimming removed 3 bases from V and 0 bases from J, with 6 bases in between. The germline V gene has CDR1 SEHNR and CDR2 FQNEAQ (reference sequence). The CDR3 region is CASSLTDSYNEQFF. The DNA of the CDR3 is TGTGCCAGCAGCTTGACCGACTCCTACAATGAGCAGTTCTTC.

Remarks on this clonotype: Possible read error: a much larger clone is one base away. The rearrangement links TRBV5-3 to TRBJ1-1, with TRBD1 identical over 7 bases. Being an ORF, TRBV5-3 has a function that is uncertain. This CDR3 has 17 residues. The CDR3 DNA sequence: TGTGCCAGCAGCCCGCTCGGGGGACAGAGAATGAACACTGGAGCTTTCTTT. As protein: CASSPLGGQRMNTGAFF.

This clonotype was seen at least ten times. V and J are TRBV20-1 and TRBJ2-4, with D possibly being TRBD2 (6 bases). The CDR3 loop spans 16 amino acids. Germline-derived CDR1 and CDR2 are DFQATT and SNEGSKA (reference sequence). Trimming shortened V by 5 bases and J by 6 bases, and 23 bases separated the two germline ends. The CDR3 DNA reads as TGCAGTGCTCCTGATGAGTTGGGGAGGCCTCCAAACATTCAGTACTTC. Its translation: CSAPDELGRPPNIQYF.

About this clonotype: One end of the junction is discordant with germline, which a read error may explain. This chain links TRBV12-3 or TRBV12-4 with TRBJ1-5; D gene ambiguous. The length of the CDR3 is 13 residues. CDR3 loop: CASTLMGNQPPPF. The CDR3 nucleotides read TGTGCCAGCACCCTGATGGGCAATCAGCCCCCGCCTTTT.

A word on this clonotype: Since a much larger clone is just one base distant, this may be a read error. The V call is TRBV9, the J call TRBJ2-7; possible D gene TRBD2, 6 bases. This CDR3 has 14 residues. CDR1 is SGDLS and CDR2 is YYNGEE in the germline V gene. The CDR3 is CASSPGTYAYERYF. DNA for the CDR3: TGTGCCAGCAGCCCCGGGACTTACGCCTACGAGCGGTACTTC.

This clonotype was recorded many times. The J gene is TRBJ2-1, the V gene TRBV6-2 or TRBV6-3; a possible D gene is TRBD2 (5 bases). In germline, CDR1 is MNHEY, CDR2 SVGEGT. V was pared by 7 bases and J by 2 bases, with 12 bases between. The CDR3 covers 14 residues. The CDR3 region has the DNA TGTGCCAGCACCCCCGGGATACCCTACAATGAGCAGTTCTTC. This translates into CASTPGIPYNEQFF.

As for this clonotype: Given a much more abundant clone one base away, this may be a read error. The rearrangement links TRBV6-1 to TRBJ1-6; D is unclear. The CDR3 contains 16 residues. V lost 2 bases, J lost 4 bases, and 12 bases lay in between. Germline V gene lookup returns CDR1 MNHNS and CDR2 SASEGT. CDR3 region: CASSELVGLYNSPLHF. Written as DNA, the CDR3 is TGTGCCAGCAGTGAACTTGTGGGTCTTTATAATTCACCCCTCCACTTT.

Comment on this clonotype: A single base separates this from a much larger clone, so it may be a read error. The chain combines TRBV19 with TRBJ2-1, with 7 bases aligning to TRBD1. Germline V lookup: CDR1 LNHDA, CDR2 SQIVND (reference sequence). The J segment lost 11 bases and the V segment lost 4 bases, leaving 11 bases of the junction unmatched. CDR3 length equals 14 residues. The CDR3 here is CASSTYSQGNKQFF. The CDR3 DNA sequence: TGTGCCAGTAGTACCTACTCACAGGGGAATAAGCAGTTCTTC.

This clonotype was recorded many times. V is TRBV28 and J is TRBJ2-7; TRBD1 is a possible D gene (5 bases). Trimming shortened V by 5 bases and J by 3 bases, and 8 bases separated the two germline ends. CDR3 size: 12 residues. The germline gives CDR1 MDHEN, CDR2 SYDVKM. This CDR3 is CASSTQDYEQYF. The CDR3, as DNA: TGTGCCAGCAGTACACAGGACTACGAGCAGTACTTC.

The table lists this clonotype with many counts. The chain couples TRBV27 to TRBJ2-3; 8 positions agree with TRBD2. The CDR3 runs 16 residues. V shed 1 base, J shed 6 bases, and the junction held 9 bases outside the gene matches. Germline CDR1 MNHEY, CDR2 SMNVEV (reference sequence). The CDR3 is CASSLFREGPVDTQYF. The CDR3, as DNA: TGTGCCAGCAGTTTATTCCGGGAGGGCCCGGTTGATACGCAGTATTTT.

This clonotype was seen many times. V is TRBV7-9 and J is TRBJ2-7; the match to TRBD2 covers 9 bases. Looked up from germline, CDR1 is SEHNR and CDR2 is FQNEAQ (reference sequence). The CDR3 has 14 residues. V lost 1 base to trimming and J lost 6 bases; unmatched junction nucleotides: 4. The CDR3 coding sequence is TGTGCCAGCAGCTTAGTGGGACTAGCTACCGAGCAGTACTTC. Its translation is CASSLVGLATEQYF.

As for this clonotype: A much larger clone lies a single base off, so this may be a read error. Lacking the conserved final phenylalanine or tryptophan, this CDR3 likely reflects a read error. The J gene is TRBJ2-7, the V gene TRBV4-3; the D gene is possibly TRBD2 (6 bases). CDR3 length: 15 amino acids. V shed 1 base and J shed 0 bases, with 10 bases lying between them. Germline V gene data show CDR1 as LGHNA and CDR2 as YSLEER. DNA for the CDR3: TGCGCCAGCAGCCAAGCGCGGGGCCGCTCCTACGAGCAGTACATC. Translation gives CASSQARGRSYEQYI.

This clonotype was counted many times. The CDR3 reads CASSYSSAPRRSKNIQYF. The CDR3 bases are TGTGCCAGCAGTTACTCTTCGGCCCCAAGACGGTCCAAAAACATTCAGTACTTC. The chain has TRBV6-2 or TRBV6-3 and TRBJ2-4; no clear D gene. There are 18 residues in the CDR3. Trimming stripped 0 bases from V and 2 bases from J, with 17 bases between. Germline CDR1 MNHEY, CDR2 SVGEGT.

This clonotype was seen more than once but under ten times. The junction differs from germline at one of its ends, possibly a read error. The chain recombines TRBV11-3 with TRBJ2-1; 10 nucleotides agree with TRBD1. CDR1 is SGHNT and CDR2 is YENEEA in the germline V gene. The CDR3 is made up of 17 amino acids. The CDR3 sequence: CASSLDGQGVSDNEQFF. In DNA form, the CDR3 reads TGTGCCAGCAGCTTAGATGGACAGGGGGTCTCCGACAATGAGCAGTTCTTC.

The chain recombines TRBV7-9 with TRBJ1-3, with a possible D match to TRBD1 (5 bases). Trimming cost V 4 bases and J 0 bases, with 13 bases left between them. The CDR3 has 16 residues. Germline V gene sequence: CDR1 SEHNR, CDR2 FQNEAQ (reference sequence). The CDR3 spells CASSSATGHSGNTIYF. Written as DNA, the CDR3 is TGTGCCAGCAGCTCCGCTACAGGCCACTCTGGAAACACCATATATTTT.

Points on this clonotype: A much bigger clone sits one base away, suggesting this may be a read error. The gene calls are TRBV7-9 and TRBJ2-1; TRBD1 agrees at 8 bases. The end of the DNA fits TRBJ2-7 better, so the J call may be wrong. This CDR3 is built from 15 residues. CDR1 is SEHNR and CDR2 is FQNEAQ in the germline V gene (reference sequence). As DNA, the CDR3 is TGTGCCAGCAGCTCGAGACAGGGGCACCCCAATGAGCAGTACTTC. This gives the protein CASSSRQGHPNEQYF.

A note on this clonotype: A much larger clone is a single base away; this may be a read error. DNA for the CDR3: TGTGCCAGCAGCTTAGGAAGCGGAGGGGAGCAGTTCTTC. It specifies CASSLGSGGEQFF. This chain joins TRBV11-3 and TRBJ2-1, with D perhaps matching TRBD2 (6 bases). Germline values: CDR1 SGHNT, CDR2 YENEEA. V lost 1 base and J lost 10, with 11 bases in between. The length of the CDR3 is 13 residues. Full variable domain (remainder filled in from reference TRBV11-3 and TRBJ2-1): EAGVVQSPRYKIIEKKQPVAFWCNPISGHNTLYWYLQNLGQGPELLIRYENEEAVDDSQLPKDRFSAERLKGVDSTLKIQPAELGDSAVYLCASSLGSGGEQFFGPGTRLTVL.

This clonotype was seen a handful of times. This chain connects TRBV28 to TRBJ1-2, with 8 bases identical to TRBD1. Germline V gene lookup returns CDR1 MDHEN and CDR2 SYDVKM. Losses at the gene ends were 5 bases for V and 6 bases for J; bases not matched to a gene: 11. This CDR3 region has 15 residues. The CDR3 DNA is TGTGCCAGCAGTGCCGTCCCTCAGGGGGCTAATGGCTACACCTTC. It encodes CASSAVPQGANGYTF.

This clonotype came up once. At one end, the junction sequence differs from germline, possibly due to a read error. The chain couples TRBV19 to TRBJ1-1; D remains unclear. Germline V lookup: CDR1 LNHDA, CDR2 SQIVND (reference sequence). This CDR3 has 13 residues. The CDR3 nucleotides are TGTGCCAGTAGTATTAATTGGAACACTGGAGCTTTCTTT. Protein sequence: CASSINWNTGAFF.

This clonotype has at least ten counts. The gene calls are TRBV6-5 and TRBJ1-1, with TRBD1 matching over 9 bases. The junction had 19 bases not matched to a gene; V was cut back by 0 bases and J by 5 bases. The CDR3 length is 20 residues. Germline values: CDR1 MNHEY, CDR2 SVGAGI. The CDR3 nucleotides are TGTGCCAGCAGTTACTCACCCCCCGGGACAGGGATAATCGCGGAAACTGAAGCTTTCTTT. Translation gives CASSYSPPGTGIIAETEAFF.

This clonotype was recorded at least ten times. V usage is TRBV9 and J usage is TRBJ2-3; either TRBD1 or TRBD2 may fit D (5 bases each). The V gene's germline CDR1 is SGDLS and CDR2 YYNGEE. The CDR3 runs to 15 residues. The V end was cut by 1 base, the J end by 4 bases, with 13 bases between. The CDR3: CASSVWGRAPDTQYF. The CDR3 bases are TGTGCCAGCAGCGTATGGGGGAGAGCCCCAGATACGCAGTATTTT.

Regarding this clonotype: A read error may explain this, as a much larger clone is one base away. V usage is TRBV27 and J usage is TRBJ2-3, with TRBD2 identical over 10 bases. The CDR3 has 15 residues. The germline CDR1 and CDR2 sequences are MNHEY and SMNVEV (reference sequence). As DNA, the CDR3 is TGTGCCAGCAGTTCCCCTAGCGGGAGCTGGGATACGCTGTATTTT. This gives the protein CASSSPSGSWDTLYF.

This clonotype came up a few times. Likely a read error: the CDR3 ends without its conserved phenylalanine or tryptophan. The chain has TRBV7-6 and TRBJ2-3; TRBD2 matches at 11 bases. This CDR3 comprises 17 residues. Unmatched junction bases numbered 3, after V lost 1 base and J lost 0 bases. Looked up from germline, CDR1 is SGHVS and CDR2 is FNYEAQ. CDR3 amino acids: CASSLDIAGGSTDTQYL. The CDR3 DNA is TGTGCCAGCAGCTTAGATATAGCGGGGGGGAGCACAGATACGCAGTATCTT.